These T cell receptor beta chains were read from a single sample in a study of blood T cells in healthy people across ages. A single record per CDR3 protein comes from TCRdb applying MiXCR to the 5' RACE reads. Here the sample spans under 2,000,000 distinct CDR3 sequences, roughly 49% being singletons. Source material: blood. All receptors derive from a woman in her thirties or forties in good health. The CDR3 runs from the conserved cysteine through the conserved F or W. The order of the fields is V gene, clone size, D gene, CDR3 length, J gene, CDR3 DNA, CDR3 protein. A D gene is named only where the DNA matches it firmly. Clone sizes are given selectively: once, few, many, or a class where the clone is expanded.

v_call: TRBV29-1
clone_size: -
d_call: TRBD1
cdr3_length: 13
j_call: TRBJ2-1
cdr3_nt: TGCAGCGCCCTAATGGACAGGGGGTTTGAGCAGTTCTTC
cdr3_aa: CSALMDRGFEQFF

v_call: TRBV4-3
clone_size: -
d_call: TRBD2
cdr3_length: 18
j_call: TRBJ2-6
cdr3_nt: TGCGCCAGCAGCCAAGTTAGCGGGTTCAGCTCTGGGGCCAACGTCCTGACTTTC
cdr3_aa: CASSQVSGFSSGANVLTF

v_call: TRBV5-6
clone_size: few
d_call: -
cdr3_length: 13
j_call: TRBJ2-5
cdr3_nt: TGTGCCAGCACCGACCTAATCCAAGAGACCCAGTACTTC
cdr3_aa: CASTDLIQETQYF

v_call: TRBV9
clone_size: few
d_call: -
cdr3_length: 12
j_call: TRBJ2-5
cdr3_nt: TGTGCCAGCAGCGTGGGGGTATCTGAGCAGTACTTC
cdr3_aa: CASSVGVSEQYF

v_call: TRBV6-2/TRBV6-3
clone_size: -
d_call: -
cdr3_length: 14
j_call: TRBJ2-5
cdr3_nt: TGTGCCAGCAGATCCCCGGGACAGTCGGGGGCCCAGTACTTC
cdr3_aa: CASRSPGQSGAQYF

v_call: TRBV6-1
clone_size: -
d_call: TRBD1
cdr3_length: 15
j_call: TRBJ1-5
cdr3_nt: TGTGCCAGCAGCCGGGGACAGGGCTGGAATCAGCCCCAGCATTTT
cdr3_aa: CASSRGQGWNQPQHF

v_call: TRBV2
clone_size: few
d_call: -
cdr3_length: 14
j_call: TRBJ2-5
cdr3_nt: TGTGCCAGCAGTGCAGGGTCTATTCAAGAGACCCAGTACTTC
cdr3_aa: CASSAGSIQETQYF

v_call: TRBV7-8
clone_size: -
d_call: -
cdr3_length: 14
j_call: TRBJ2-5
cdr3_nt: TGTGCCAGCAGCTTTAGATCAGGGGAAGAGACCCAGTACTTC
cdr3_aa: CASSFRSGEETQYF

v_call: TRBV28
clone_size: once
d_call: -
cdr3_length: 14
j_call: TRBJ1-1
cdr3_nt: TGTGCCAGCAGTTCCCACGACCTTCACACTGAAGCTTTCTTT
cdr3_aa: CASSSHDLHTEAFF

v_call: TRBV20-1
clone_size: few
d_call: -
cdr3_length: 15
j_call: TRBJ2-7
cdr3_nt: TGCAGTGCTAGGCCAGGGCAGGGCCCAACCTACGAGCAGTACTTC
cdr3_aa: CSARPGQGPTYEQYF

v_call: TRBV5-1
clone_size: -
d_call: -
cdr3_length: 13
j_call: TRBJ1-2
cdr3_nt: TGCGCCAGCGGGGCCCCAGGGACCTATGGCTACACCTTC
cdr3_aa: CASGAPGTYGYTF

v_call: TRBV7-2
clone_size: -
d_call: -
cdr3_length: 14
j_call: TRBJ1-6
cdr3_nt: TGTGCCAGCAGCCCAGGCCGCGATTGGACACCCCTCCACTTT
cdr3_aa: CASSPGRDWTPLHF

v_call: TRBV6-2/TRBV6-3
clone_size: few
d_call: -
cdr3_length: 14
j_call: TRBJ2-6
cdr3_nt: TGTGCCAGCAGTTATCCTAGGGGGGCCAACGTCCTGACTTTC
cdr3_aa: CASSYPRGANVLTF

v_call: TRBV7-2
clone_size: few
d_call: TRBD2
cdr3_length: 15
j_call: TRBJ2-3
cdr3_nt: TGTGCCAGCAGCGATCCGGGACTAGCAAAAGATACGCAGTATTTT
cdr3_aa: CASSDPGLAKDTQYF